Below, 12 T cell receptor beta chains from the same sample are listed, as sequenced in a study of technical replicates of blood from a few donors. The protocol was immunoSEQ multiplex PCR, while the TCRdb copy is restricted to in-frame clones and leaves out a portion. The sample lists 60,000 to 80,000 clones; around nine tenths were seen once. The sequenced sample consisted of PBMCs. These receptors all come from a human donor in good health. Some clones in this sample may be carry-over from other donors' samples.

In nucleotides, the CDR3 is TGTGCCACAGGGGACAGGGAGGGTTATGGCTACACCTTC. This sequence encodes CATGDREGYGYTF. The chain joins TRBV19 to TRBJ1-2; 9 nucleotides align to TRBD1. The J segment lost 5 bases and the V segment lost 10 bases, leaving 8 bases of the junction unmatched. The CDR3 covers 13 residues. CDR1 and CDR2 (germline): LNHDA, SQIVND (reference sequence).

The chain carries TRBV7-9 and TRBJ2-7, with unresolved D. This CDR3 comprises 13 residues. Germline V gives CDR1 SEHNR, CDR2 FQNEAQ (reference sequence). The V gene lost 3 bases and the J gene lost 6 bases, with 12 bases spanning the gap. CDR3 in amino acids: CASSFPGVREQYF. DNA of the CDR3: TGTGCCAGCAGCTTCCCCGGAGTCCGCGAGCAGTACTTC.

This clone has only one observation. The gene calls are TRBV13 and TRBJ2-3; D remains unclear. CDR3 length: 13 residues. The V end lost 6 bases, the J end lost 1 base, and 8 bases lay between the germline ends. Per the germline V gene, CDR1 is PRHDT and CDR2 is FYEKMQ (reference sequence). CDR3 sequence reads: CASSVGRTDTQYF. As DNA, the CDR3 is TGTGCCAGCAGTGTGGGCCGCACAGATACGCAGTATTTT.

The chain couples TRBV15 to TRBJ2-5; 13 bases line up with TRBD2. Germline V gene lookup returns CDR1 LNHNV and CDR2 YYDKDF (reference sequence). With 5 bases clipped from V and 4 bases from J, the junction kept 13 bases outside the gene matches. There are 18 residues in the CDR3. CDR3 nucleotide sequence: TGTGCCACCAGCGGTCCCGGGACTAGCGGGATGGGTGGAGAGACCCAGTACTTC. It translates to CATSGPGTSGMGGETQYF. Filled out from reference TRBV15 and TRBJ2-5, the complete variable domain reads DAMVIQNPRYQVTQFGKPVTLSCSQTLNHNVMYWYQQKSSQAPKLLFHYYDKDFNNEADTPDNFQSRRPNTSFCFLDIRSPGLGDTAMYLCATSGPGTSGMGGETQYFGPGTRLLVL.

This clone was picked up one time. The CDR3: CASSFLGAGSTDTQYF. CDR3 nucleotide sequence: TGTGCCAGCAGCTTTCTTGGAGCGGGCAGCACAGATACGCAGTATTTT. This chain links TRBV7-2 with TRBJ2-3; a weak D match, TRBD2 (6 bases). Germline CDR1 reads SGHTA; CDR2 reads FQGNSA. Trimming took 3 bases from V and 0 from J, leaving 13 bases between them. This CDR3 region has 16 residues.

This clone was seen only a few times. This chain's CDR3 is CASSADGGGTDTQYF. The CDR3 DNA follows: TGTGCCAGCAGTGCGGACGGGGGTGGTACAGATACGCAGTATTTT. This sequence joins TRBV6-1 and TRBJ2-3; possibly TRBD2 for D (6 bases). The ends were cut back, 4 bases at V and 3 bases at J, with 14 bases in the middle. Germline V lookup: CDR1 MNHNS, CDR2 SASEGT. CDR3 length: 15 amino acids.

The chain links TRBV9 to TRBJ1-2; perhaps TRBD1 as D (5 bases). CDR1 is SGDLS and CDR2 is YYNGEE in the germline V gene. Trimming shortened V by 3 bases and J by 0 bases, and 12 bases separated the two germline ends. The CDR3 spans 15 residues. CDR3: CASSAQGQANYGYTF. As DNA, the CDR3 is TGTGCCAGCAGCGCGCAAGGACAAGCTAACTATGGCTACACCTTC.

The V call is TRBV7-2, the J call TRBJ2-7; D might be TRBD1 (5 bases). Trimming removed 3 bases from V and 3 bases from J, with 6 bases in between. Germline V gives CDR1 SGHTA, CDR2 FQGNSA. The CDR3 sequence is 12 residues long. In DNA, the CDR3 is TGTGCCAGCAGCTTCGACAGCTACGAGCAGTACTTC. This gives the protein CASSFDSYEQYF. Full variable domain (rest looked up from reference TRBV7-2 and TRBJ2-7): GAGVSQSPSNKVTEKGKDVELRCDPISGHTALYWYRQSLGQGLEFLIYFQGNSAPDKSGLPSDRFSAERTGGSVSTLTIQRTQQEDSAVYLCASSFDSYEQYFGPGTRLTVT.

The rearrangement uses TRBV7-2 and TRBJ2-7; TRBD2 aligns across 10 bases. The CDR3 runs 16 residues. Germline CDR1 is SGHTA and CDR2 is FQGNSA. V dropped 2 bases and J dropped 6; count of bases not matched to a gene: 10. The CDR3 bases are TGTGCCAGCAGCTTATTCATGGGGCTAGCGGGAGTCGAGCAGTACTTC. It is translated as CASSLFMGLAGVEQYF.

The J gene is TRBJ2-1, the V gene TRBV4-1; 9 bases are a match to TRBD2. Germline loops: CDR1 MGHRA, CDR2 YSYEKL. Trimming removed 0 bases from V and 8 bases from J; junction bases left unmatched: 8. The CDR3 contains 16 residues. CDR3 amino acids: CASSQDQLAGWDEQFF. CDR3 nucleotides: TGCGCCAGCAGCCAAGATCAGCTAGCGGGGTGGGATGAGCAGTTCTTC.

The rearrangement joins TRBV11-3 to TRBJ1-1; 11 bases map to TRBD1. The CDR3 has 15 residues. Looked up from germline, CDR1 is SGHNT and CDR2 is YENEEA. Trimming removed 5 bases from V and 4 bases from J; junction bases left unmatched: 6. CDR3 bases: TGTGCCAGCAGCCCCGGACAGGGGGCGGGCACTGAAGCTTTCTTT. It translates to CASSPGQGAGTEAFF.

V gene TRBV7-2 combines with J gene TRBJ2-3, with 10 nucleotides matching TRBD1. The CDR3 contains 16 residues. Trimming cost V 1 base and J 5 bases; bases outside gene matches: 6. CDR1 SGHTA and CDR2 FQGNSA come from the germline V gene. CDR3 loop: CASSLVDRGLIDTQYF. The CDR3 DNA reads as TGTGCCAGCAGCTTAGTCGACAGGGGGCTCATAGATACGCAGTATTTT.